These T cell receptor beta chains were read from a single sample in a study of STAT3 mutations in large granular lymphocyte leukemia. Produced via immunoSEQ multiplex PCR; TCRdb's table is partial and in-frame only. The table has under 5,500 clones, 66% seen once; the top ten hold roughly 70%. Sequencing was done on a sample of peripheral blood mononuclear cells. Receptor source: a man aged 55 to 70 with T-cell large granular lymphocyte leukemia. Some clones in this sample may be carry-over from other donors' samples. Each CDR3 is given with its conserved first and last residue. D genes are given only for firm matches. For some rows the clone size is stated as once, few or many, or as a class when expanded; others skip it.

D: NA
length: 12
size: NA
J: TRBJ2-5
V: TRBV5-6
DNA: TGTGCCAGCAGCTTGGATACTGAGACCCAGTACTTC
CDR3: CASSLDTETQYF

D: NA
length: 13
size: NA
J: TRBJ1-1
V: TRBV27
DNA: TGTGCCAGCGGCCGGACGGGGGGGGGAGAAGCTTTCTTT
CDR3: CASGRTGGGEAFF

D: NA
length: 13
size: NA
J: TRBJ1-4
V: TRBV10-3
DNA: TGTGCCTCGTGCGACGGGGCGAATGAGCAACTGTTTTTT
CDR3: CASCDGANEQLFF

D: NA
length: 13
size: NA
J: TRBJ2-3
V: TRBV7-9
DNA: TGTGCCAGCGGCAATAACAGGGTATATACGCAGTATTTT
CDR3: CASGNNRVYTQYF

D: NA
length: 11
size: NA
J: TRBJ2-7
V: TRBV6-1
DNA: TGTGCCAGCAGTGTGGGTTACGAGCAGTACTTC
CDR3: CASSVGYEQYF

D: NA
length: 14
size: NA
J: TRBJ2-3
V: TRBV5-1
DNA: TGCGCCAGCAGCTTGGAGACTAGCACAGATACGCAGTATTTT
CDR3: CASSLETSTDTQYF

D: NA
length: 13
size: few
J: TRBJ1-2
V: TRBV6-6
DNA: TGTGCCATCGCGTCCGACTCTAACTATGGCTACACCTTC
CDR3: CAIASDSNYGYTF

D: NA
length: 16
size: NA
J: TRBJ2-1
V: TRBV18
DNA: TGTGCCAGCTCACCGAGATCAGTCCTTGGGACCAATGAGCAGTTCTTC
CDR3: CASSPRSVLGTNEQFF

D: NA
length: 11
size: NA
J: TRBJ2-5
V: TRBV20-1
DNA: TGCAGTGCTAAGTCCGGCGAGACCCAGTACTTC
CDR3: CSAKSGETQYF

D: NA
length: 14
size: NA
J: TRBJ1-2
V: TRBV5-4
DNA: TGTGCCAGCAGCTCGCCGGGACACCAGTATGGCTACACCTTC
CDR3: CASSSPGHQYGYTF

D: NA
length: 17
size: NA
J: TRBJ2-3
V: TRBV5-4
DNA: TGTGCCAGCAGCTTGGGGGGAACAGGCTTAGCCACAGATACGCAGTATTTT
CDR3: CASSLGGTGLATDTQYF

D: TRBD2
length: 16
size: NA
J: TRBJ2-3
V: TRBV7-9
DNA: TGTGCCAGCAGCTTAGGTAGCGGGGGGTCCACAGATACGCAGTATTTT
CDR3: CASSLGSGGSTDTQYF

D: NA
length: 15
size: NA
J: TRBJ1-2
V: TRBV5-4
DNA: TGTGCCAGCAGCATAAGGACAGCGTCTAACTATGGCTACACCTTC
CDR3: CASSIRTASNYGYTF

D: NA
length: 12
size: NA
J: TRBJ2-1
V: TRBV5-1
DNA: TGCGCCAGCAGCCTGGATGAAGGTGAGCAGTTCTTC
CDR3: CASSLDEGEQFF

D: TRBD1
length: 15
size: few
J: TRBJ2-7
V: TRBV30
DNA: TGTGCCTGGAGTCCGGGACAGGGGATCATCTACGAGCAGTACTTC
CDR3: CAWSPGQGIIYEQYF

D: NA
length: 15
size: few
J: TRBJ2-5
V: TRBV10-3
DNA: TGTGCCATCAGTGCTTCGGCAGGTGGGTCAGAGACCCAGTACTTC
CDR3: CAISASAGGSETQYF

D: NA
length: 13
size: NA
J: TRBJ1-1
V: TRBV7-6
DNA: TGTGCCAGCAGCGCGGACTTGAACACTGAAGCTTTCTTT
CDR3: CASSADLNTEAFF

D: NA
length: 14
size: NA
J: TRBJ1-2
V: TRBV28
DNA: TGTGCCAGCAGCACCCTGACAGGAGTCTATGGCTACACCTTC
CDR3: CASSTLTGVYGYTF

D: NA
length: 13
size: NA
J: TRBJ2-7
V: TRBV18
DNA: TGTGCCAGCTCACCTGTCCCGGCTGCCGAGCAGTACTTC
CDR3: CASSPVPAAEQYF

D: NA
length: 13
size: NA
J: TRBJ1-1
V: TRBV28
DNA: TGTGCCAGCACCGCCGTGGCTAACACTGAAGCTTTCTTT
CDR3: CASTAVANTEAFF

D: TRBD2
length: 15
size: NA
J: TRBJ2-1
V: TRBV4-3
DNA: TGCGCCAGCAGCCACTGGACTAGCGGGATAGTTGAGCAGTTCTTC
CDR3: CASSHWTSGIVEQFF

D: TRBD1
length: 14
size: NA
J: TRBJ1-1
V: TRBV9
DNA: TGTGCCAGCAGCGTGGGGACAGGGAACTCTGAAGCTTTCTTT
CDR3: CASSVGTGNSEAFF

D: NA
length: 12
size: NA
J: TRBJ2-2
V: TRBV11-3
DNA: TGTGCCAGCAGCTTCTACAGGGTGGAGCTGTTTTTT
CDR3: CASSFYRVELFF

D: NA
length: 12
size: once
J: TRBJ2-5
V: TRBV18
DNA: TGTGCCAGCTCATCACGCCAAGAGACCCAGTACTTC
CDR3: CASSSRQETQYF

D: TRBD1
length: 16
size: NA
J: TRBJ2-1
V: TRBV5-4
DNA: TGTGCCAGCAGCTTGGGCGGCCAGGGGGCGTACAATGAGCAGTTCTTC
CDR3: CASSLGGQGAYNEQFF

D: NA
length: 13
size: NA
J: TRBJ1-1
V: TRBV30
DNA: TGTGCCTGGAGGAATCTGGGACGGCGCGAAGCTTTCTTT
CDR3: CAWRNLGRREAFF

D: NA
length: 14
size: once
J: TRBJ2-2
V: TRBV6-6
DNA: TGTGCCAGCACCCTCCAAGGACCGGACGGGGAGCTGTTTTTT
CDR3: CASTLQGPDGELFF

D: TRBD1
length: 13
size: NA
J: TRBJ1-5
V: TRBV2
DNA: TGTGCCAGTACAGGGGGCCTATATCAGCCCCAGCATTTT
CDR3: CASTGGLYQPQHF

D: NA
length: 15
size: NA
J: TRBJ1-6
V: TRBV27
DNA: TGTGCCAGCAGTTTACGGGGTTTGTATAATTCACCCCTCCACTTT
CDR3: CASSLRGLYNSPLHF

D: NA
length: 14
size: NA
J: TRBJ2-7
V: TRBV5-1
DNA: TGCGCCAGCAGTCCCCTGGGCGGGACCTACGAGCAGTACTTC
CDR3: CASSPLGGTYEQYF

D: NA
length: 14
size: NA
J: TRBJ2-5
V: TRBV2
DNA: TGTGCCAGCACCAGGGAAGGTTATGGGGAGACCCAGTACTTC
CDR3: CASTREGYGETQYF

D: NA
length: 13
size: NA
J: TRBJ2-3
V: TRBV30
DNA: TGTGCCCGACGGGTCATGGGATCGGATACGCAGTATTTT
CDR3: CARRVMGSDTQYF

D: NA
length: 13
size: NA
J: TRBJ1-6
V: TRBV28
DNA: TGTGCCAGTAGACCGCCGGGATATTCACCCCTCCACTTT
CDR3: CASRPPGYSPLHF

D: NA
length: 16
size: NA
J: TRBJ1-4
V: TRBV6-5
DNA: TGTGCCAGCAGTTACTCGAGGACAGTTTCGATTGAAAAACTGTTTTTT
CDR3: CASSYSRTVSIEKLFF

D: TRBD1
length: 14
size: NA
J: TRBJ2-7
V: TRBV5-1
DNA: TGCGCCAGCAGCTCCGGGACAGGGGGAGACGAGCAGTACTTC
CDR3: CASSSGTGGDEQYF

D: NA
length: 15
size: few
J: TRBJ2-3
V: TRBV29-1
DNA: TGCAGCGTTGCGCGAGGGGGAACTAGCACAGATACGCAGTATTTT
CDR3: CSVARGGTSTDTQYF

D: TRBD1
length: 18
size: NA
J: TRBJ2-3
V: TRBV5-1
DNA: TGCGCCAGCAGCTTAACAGGGGCCAGTGTGTGGGACACAGATACGCAGTATTTT
CDR3: CASSLTGASVWDTDTQYF

D: NA
length: 14
size: NA
J: TRBJ2-3
V: TRBV5-6
DNA: TGTGCCAGCAGCTTGGGGAGTGGGACAGATACGCAGTATTTT
CDR3: CASSLGSGTDTQYF

D: TRBD2
length: 14
size: few
J: TRBJ2-7
V: TRBV10-3
DNA: TGTGCCATCACTGGGACTAGCGGGGTCTCCGAGCAGTACTTC
CDR3: CAITGTSGVSEQYF

D: NA
length: 13
size: NA
J: TRBJ2-1
V: TRBV4-1
DNA: TGCGCCAGCAGCCAAGACGGGGCAGGTGAGCAGTTCTTC
CDR3: CASSQDGAGEQFF

D: NA
length: 13
size: NA
J: TRBJ2-7
V: TRBV11-2
DNA: TGTGCCAGCAGCTTGGGCCCGATCTACGAGCAGTACTTC
CDR3: CASSLGPIYEQYF

D: NA
length: 11
size: NA
J: TRBJ1-1
V: TRBV6-6
DNA: TGTGCCAGCGCGGTGGGGACTGAAGCTTTCTTT
CDR3: CASAVGTEAFF

D: TRBD2
length: 16
size: NA
J: TRBJ2-7
V: TRBV18
DNA: TGTGCCAGCTCACCACCCCTCGGACTAGCGGGTGGCGAGCAGTACTTC
CDR3: CASSPPLGLAGGEQYF

D: TRBD1
length: 17
size: NA
J: TRBJ1-3
V: TRBV27
DNA: TGTGCCAGCAGCCAAGGGACAGGGGGCATCTCTGGAAACACCATATATTTT
CDR3: CASSQGTGGISGNTIYF

D: NA
length: 14
size: NA
J: TRBJ2-3
V: TRBV5-1
DNA: TGCGCCAGCAGCTTGGGGTCGGAGACAGATACGCAGTATTTT
CDR3: CASSLGSETDTQYF

D: NA
length: 13
size: NA
J: TRBJ1-1
V: TRBV18
DNA: TGTGCCAGCTCACCCAACAGGGTAACTGAAGCTTTCTTT
CDR3: CASSPNRVTEAFF

D: TRBD1
length: 14
size: few
J: TRBJ2-5
V: TRBV9
DNA: TGTGCCAGCAGCGAGGGGGACAGCGCCGAGACCCAGTACTTC
CDR3: CASSEGDSAETQYF

D: TRBD2
length: 15
size: NA
J: TRBJ2-1
V: TRBV5-1
DNA: TGCGCCAGCAGCCCGCAGACTAGCGGGCACAATGAGCAGTTCTTC
CDR3: CASSPQTSGHNEQFF

D: NA
length: 12
size: few
J: TRBJ2-5
V: TRBV5-1
DNA: TGCGCCAGCACCCTGACCCAAGAGACCCAGTACTTC
CDR3: CASTLTQETQYF

D: NA
length: 14
size: NA
J: TRBJ1-1
V: TRBV5-1
DNA: TGCGCCAGCAGCCATGACCAGAGGAACACTGAAGCTTTCTTT
CDR3: CASSHDQRNTEAFF

D: TRBD1
length: 15
size: NA
J: TRBJ1-2
V: TRBV5-1
DNA: TGCGCCAGCAGCCCCCGGGACAGATGGGCTAATGGCTACACCTTC
CDR3: CASSPRDRWANGYTF

D: TRBD1
length: 16
size: NA
J: TRBJ2-1
V: TRBV5-1
DNA: TGCGCCAGCAGCTCGGTGGGGACAGGGCTCCTACGTGAGCAGTTCTTC
CDR3: CASSSVGTGLLREQFF

D: NA
length: 15
size: NA
J: TRBJ2-1
V: TRBV5-1
DNA: TGCGCCAGCAGCCGTCTTGACTTGGGCTACAATGAGCAGTTCTTC
CDR3: CASSRLDLGYNEQFF

D: TRBD2
length: 16
size: NA
J: TRBJ2-5
V: TRBV9
DNA: TGTGCCAGCAGCGTAGCAGCGGGGGGGCCACAAGAGACCCAGTACTTC
CDR3: CASSVAAGGPQETQYF

D: NA
length: 13
size: NA
J: TRBJ2-1
V: TRBV7-2
DNA: TGTGCCAGCAGCTCGGGAGAGGTTGGTGAGCAGTTCTTC
CDR3: CASSSGEVGEQFF

D: NA
length: 13
size: NA
J: TRBJ2-7
V: TRBV5-1
DNA: TGCGCCAGCAGCTTTGACTTTAACTACGAGCAGTACTTC
CDR3: CASSFDFNYEQYF

D: NA
length: 13
size: NA
J: TRBJ1-2
V: TRBV30
DNA: TGTGCCTGGAGTGTATTGGGGCAGGGTGGCTACACCTTC
CDR3: CAWSVLGQGGYTF